Below, one T cell receptor (beta chain) is given with its context. The antigen remains unidentified. Samples came from healthy bone marrow donors. Nominal health characterized the donors when sampled, though unrecorded immune exposures were likely. The source of the sample is a study of cytomegalovirus exposure and HLA in healthy donors. Primers included in the PCR were 60 Vbeta and 13 Jbeta primers. Generated by immunoSEQ multiplex PCR, the TCRdb table keeps only in-frame clones and is missing some. The table records 110,000 or so clones, more than 60% of them present only once. Germline loops: CDR1 SGHAT, CDR2 FQNNGV. V lost 3 bases and J lost 3, with 9 bases in between. There are 14 residues in the CDR3. The study's findings and limits: Another analysis was done later, and it associated around 17,000 TCR beta sequences with HLA alleles at 0.05 false discovery rate. Several of the most significant clusters appeared linked to common viral pathogens, based on a later analysis.

The source of this sequence is a man aged 25-45 years in good health and CMV-seronegative. The sequencing input was PBMCs. This chain joins TRBV11-2 and TRBJ1-5, with a weak D call TRBD1 (6 bases). CDR3 bases: TGTGCCAGCAGCTTGGACAGCGTCAATCAGCCCCAGCATTTT. Its translation: CASSLDSVNQPQHF.